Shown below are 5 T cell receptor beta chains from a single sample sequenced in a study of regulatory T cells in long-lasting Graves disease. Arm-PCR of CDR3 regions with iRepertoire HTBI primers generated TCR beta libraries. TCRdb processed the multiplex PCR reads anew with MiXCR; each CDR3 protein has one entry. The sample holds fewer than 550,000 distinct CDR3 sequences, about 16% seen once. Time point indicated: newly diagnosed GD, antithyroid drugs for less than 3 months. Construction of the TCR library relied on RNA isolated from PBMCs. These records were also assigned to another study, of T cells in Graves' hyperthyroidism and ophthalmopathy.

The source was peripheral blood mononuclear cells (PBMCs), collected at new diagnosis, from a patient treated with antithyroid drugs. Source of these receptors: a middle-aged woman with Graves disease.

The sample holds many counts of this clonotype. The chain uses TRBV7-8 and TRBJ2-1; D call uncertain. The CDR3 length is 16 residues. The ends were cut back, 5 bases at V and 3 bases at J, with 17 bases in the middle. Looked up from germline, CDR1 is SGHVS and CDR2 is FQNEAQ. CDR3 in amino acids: CASSLHRAADYNEQFF. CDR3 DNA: TGTGCCAGCAGCCTCCATAGGGCGGCTGACTACAATGAGCAGTTCTTC.

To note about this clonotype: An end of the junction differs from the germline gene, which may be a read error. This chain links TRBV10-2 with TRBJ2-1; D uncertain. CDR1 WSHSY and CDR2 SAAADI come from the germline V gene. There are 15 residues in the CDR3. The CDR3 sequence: CASRNGRASYNEQSF. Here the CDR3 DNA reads TGCGCCAGCAGAAATGGACGCGCCTCCTACAATGAGCAGTCCTTC.

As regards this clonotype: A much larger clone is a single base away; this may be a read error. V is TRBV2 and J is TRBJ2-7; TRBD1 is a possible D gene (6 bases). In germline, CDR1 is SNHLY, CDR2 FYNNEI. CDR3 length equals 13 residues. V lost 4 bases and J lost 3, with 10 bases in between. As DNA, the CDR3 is TGTGCCAGCAGTGTGAAACAGGGCTACGAGCAGTACTTC. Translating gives CASSVKQGYEQYF.

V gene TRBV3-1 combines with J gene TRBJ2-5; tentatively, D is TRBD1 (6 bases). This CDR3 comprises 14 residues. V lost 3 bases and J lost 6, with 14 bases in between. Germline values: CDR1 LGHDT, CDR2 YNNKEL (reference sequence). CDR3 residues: CASSHDSGVQTQYF. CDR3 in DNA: TGTGCCAGCAGCCACGATTCAGGGGTCCAGACCCAGTACTTC.

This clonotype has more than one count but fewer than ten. CDR3 protein: CASSVVGGTNNEQFF. Written as DNA, the CDR3 is TGTGCCAGCAGCGTAGTAGGGGGGACAAACAATGAGCAGTTCTTC. V is TRBV9 and J is TRBJ2-1; either TRBD1 or TRBD2 may supply D (6 bases each). This CDR3 is built from 15 residues. From germline, CDR1 is SGDLS and CDR2 YYNGEE. Trimming removed 0 bases at V and 5 bases at J, with 12 bases between. The variable domain in full, with the rest retrieved from reference TRBV9 and TRBJ2-1, is DSGVTQTPKHLITATGQRVTLRCSPRSGDLSVYWYQQSLDQGLQFLIQYYNGEERAKGNILERFSAQQFPDLHSELNLSSLELGDSALYFCASSVVGGTNNEQFFGPGTRLTVL.